Each of the 31 T cell receptor beta chains below was sequenced from the same sample in a study of blood T cells in healthy people across ages. PCR was performed a second time for about 7 to 12 cycles using a sample-barcoded 5' primer and a J-beta primer mix. In TCRdb, the 5' RACE reads were re-called with MiXCR into one record per CDR3 protein. The sample gives 1.5 million to 2 million distinct CDR3 sequences, approximately 28% of which show up once; more than 6% is in the top ten. The sample comprised blood. These receptors came from a woman in her 30s in good health.

Regarding this clonotype: A junction end diverges from the germline sequence, so it may reflect a read error. The V and J genes are TRBV12-3 or TRBV12-4 and TRBJ2-5; D is uncertain. The CDR3 length is 14 residues. CDR3 amino acids: CASSLGRYQETRYF. The CDR3 DNA follows: TGTGCCAGCAGTTTAGGCCGGTACCAAGAGACCCGGTACTTC.

In its sample, this clonotype was seen a few times. This chain links TRBV20-1 with TRBJ2-2, with D hard to call. CDR1 DFQATT and CDR2 SNEGSKA come from the germline V gene (reference sequence). This CDR3 spans 14 amino acids. V lost 2 bases and J 4 bases, leaving 11 bases between the germline ends. The CDR3 nucleotides read TGCAGTGCTAGATCAGACACCTCCACCGGGGAGCTGTTTTTT. This encodes CSARSDTSTGELFF.

This clonotype was seen only a few times. The rearrangement joins TRBV29-1 to TRBJ2-7; D assignment may be TRBD1 or TRBD2 (5 bases each). Trimming removed 3 bases at V and 1 base at J, with 19 bases between. CDR3 length: 16 residues. CDR1 and CDR2 (germline): SQVTM, ANQGSEA. The CDR3: CSVEGISGTRSYEQYF. The CDR3 coding sequence is TGCAGCGTTGAGGGTATTTCCGGGACGAGATCCTACGAGCAGTACTTC.

The genes are TRBV12-3 or TRBV12-4 and TRBJ1-4; D gene uncertain. V lost 5 bases to trimming and J lost 8 bases, with 9 bases between them. CDR3 length: 12 amino acids. This CDR3 is CASSPQSEKLFF. In DNA form, the CDR3 reads TGTGCCAGCAGTCCACAATCCGAAAAACTGTTTTTT.

The sample holds a few counts of this clonotype. The V gene is TRBV11-2, the J gene TRBJ2-1; 12 positions match TRBD2. The CDR3 has 17 residues. The germline V gene has CDR1 SGHAT and CDR2 FQNNGV. Trimming cost V 7 bases and J 7 bases; bases outside gene matches: 14. This CDR3 is CASTMGGRTSGVNEQFF. The DNA for the CDR3 is TGTGCCAGCACCATGGGTGGCAGGACTAGCGGGGTGAATGAGCAGTTCTTC. The whole variable domain, filled in from reference TRBV11-2 and TRBJ2-1, reads EAGVAQSPRYKIIEKRQSVAFWCNPISGHATLYWYQQILGQGPKLLIQFQNNGVVDDSQLPKDRFSAERLKGVDSTLKIQPAKLEDSAVYLCASTMGGRTSGVNEQFFGPGTRLTVL.

This clonotype was counted ten times or more. One end of the junction fails to match germline, which may point to a read error. The V gene is TRBV5-6, the J gene TRBJ2-7; D unclear. This CDR3 contains 13 residues. Germline V gene data show CDR1 as SGHDT and CDR2 as YYEEEE. In DNA, the CDR3 is TGTGCCAGCAGTTTGGCGGTAACCTACGAGCAGTACTTC. Protein product: CASSLAVTYEQYF.

This sequence joins TRBV4-3 and TRBJ2-7, with D possibly TRBD2 on 5 matching bases. V lost 0 bases to trimming and J lost 0 bases, with 18 bases between them. This CDR3 is built from 18 residues. Germline-derived CDR1 and CDR2 are LGHNA and YSLEER. The chain's CDR3 is CASSQEYGLGLNSYEQYF. The CDR3 DNA reads as TGCGCCAGCAGCCAAGAATACGGTCTCGGACTTAACTCCTACGAGCAGTACTTC.

This clonotype was seen ten or more times. The chain couples TRBV20-1 to TRBJ1-5, with a possible D match to TRBD1 (6 bases). CDR3 size: 15 residues. Trimming stripped 4 bases from V and 6 bases from J, with 19 bases between. Germline CDR1 is DFQATT and CDR2 is SNEGSKA (reference sequence). The CDR3 coding sequence is TGCAGTGCTAAGGGAAGTCTTACAGGGCCTCAGCCCCAGCATTTT. It encodes CSAKGSLTGPQPQHF.

This sequence joins TRBV20-1 and TRBJ2-3; D ambiguous. The V gene lost 5 bases and the J gene lost 3 bases, with 15 bases spanning the gap. The CDR3 spans 14 residues. Germline loops: CDR1 DFQATT, CDR2 SNEGSKA (reference sequence). DNA of the CDR3: TGCAGTGCTGCGGACGGTCTTTATACAGATACGCAGTATTTT. Translated: CSAADGLYTDTQYF.

V usage is TRBV18 and J usage is TRBJ1-2, with no clear D. The CDR3 runs to 15 residues. Trimming took 0 bases from V and 0 from J, leaving 8 bases between them. The V gene's germline CDR1 is KGHSH and CDR2 LQKENI. In DNA form, the CDR3 reads TGTGCCAGCTCACCACCTTCTAGGGCTAACTATGGCTACACCTTC. This sequence encodes CASSPPSRANYGYTF.

As for this clonotype: A much larger clone lies one base from this, so it may be a read error. The gene calls are TRBV5-1 and TRBJ2-7, with 7 bases aligning to TRBD2. There are 14 residues in the CDR3. The V and J ends lost 3 bases and 5 bases, in that order; junction bases with no gene match: 8. Germline V lookup: CDR1 SGHRS, CDR2 YFSETQ. The CDR3 nucleotides are TGCGCCAGCAGCTGGGGGGGTTCCGAGGACGAGCAGTACTTC. Translating gives CASSWGGSEDEQYF.

A remark on this clonotype: One end of the junction fails to match germline, which may point to a read error. DNA for the CDR3: TGCGTCAGCAGCCAAGAGGGGTCCTACGAGCAGTACTTC. It yields the protein CVSSQEGSYEQYF. The rearrangement joins TRBV4-1 to TRBJ2-7; D may match TRBD1 or TRBD2 (5 bases each). This CDR3 contains 13 residues. Germline V gene data show CDR1 as MGHRA and CDR2 as YSYEKL.

The rearrangement uses TRBV5-4 and TRBJ2-4; 14 nucleotides align to TRBD2. Germline V gene data show CDR1 as SGHNT and CDR2 as YYREEE (reference sequence). V lost 4 bases to trimming and J lost 4 bases; unmatched junction nucleotides: 4. The CDR3 is 16 amino acids. CDR3 amino acids: CASSRTSGGRKNIQYF. The CDR3 coding sequence is TGTGCCAGCAGCCGGACTAGCGGGGGGAGAAAAAACATTCAGTACTTC.

This clonotype was counted many times. V usage is TRBV7-9 and J usage is TRBJ2-7; tentative D call: TRBD2 (5 bases). The J call may not be correct, given that the DNA end is closer to TRBJ2-5. The germline V gene encodes CDR1 SEHNR and CDR2 FQNEAQ (reference sequence). CDR3 length equals 14 residues. The CDR3 protein is CASSLALAVETQYF. CDR3 DNA: TGTGCCAGCAGCTTAGCGCTAGCAGTGGAGACCCAGTACTTC.

This chain uses TRBV6-6 with TRBJ1-1; TRBD1 matches at 10 bases. Germline V gene data show CDR1 as MNHNY and CDR2 as SVGAGI (reference sequence). V gave up 6 bases and J gave up 5 bases; unmatched junction bases: 9. The CDR3 extends over 15 amino acids. CDR3 sequence: CASRTGGTGETEAFF. For the CDR3, the DNA is TGTGCCAGCAGGACCGGAGGGACAGGGGAAACTGAAGCTTTCTTT.

The chain carries TRBV2 and TRBJ2-5; 8 bases agree with TRBD2. The CDR3 is 16 residues long. V gave up 4 bases and J gave up 0 bases; unmatched junction bases: 7. Germline CDR1 is SNHLY and CDR2 is FYNNEI. As DNA, the CDR3 is TGTGCCAGCAGTGGGGGGGGTAGCGGGAACCAAGAGACCCAGTACTTC. Translation gives CASSGGGSGNQETQYF.

This clonotype was seen a handful of times. This sequence joins TRBV7-9 and TRBJ2-7; D perhaps matches TRBD1 (6 bases). The germline V gene encodes CDR1 SEHNR and CDR2 FQNEAQ (reference sequence). V gave up 7 bases and J gave up 2 bases, with 15 bases separating them. This CDR3 is 14 amino acids long. The CDR3 DNA reads TGTGCCAGCACCGCAGGGGTCCTGACCTACGAGCAGTACTTC. Translating it yields CASTAGVLTYEQYF. Supplemented by reference TRBV7-9 and TRBJ2-7, the full variable domain reads DTGVSQNPRHKITKRGQNVTFRCDPISEHNRLYWYRQTLGQGPEFLTYFQNEAQLEKSRLLSDRFSAERPKGSFSTLEIQRTEQGDSAMYLCASTAGVLTYEQYFGPGTRLTVT.

This clonotype was counted between two and nine times. This CDR3 reads CASSSTSEGYEQFF. CDR3 in DNA: TGTGCCAGCAGCTCGACCTCCGAGGGATATGAGCAGTTCTTC. This chain uses TRBV11-2 with TRBJ2-1, with a weak D call TRBD2 (5 bases). V dropped 4 bases and J dropped 8 bases, with 15 bases sitting between them. The CDR3 consists of 14 residues. Germline V gene lookup returns CDR1 SGHAT and CDR2 FQNNGV. Based on the CDR3 plus reference TRBV11-2 and TRBJ2-1, the full variable domain is EAGVAQSPRYKIIEKRQSVAFWCNPISGHATLYWYQQILGQGPKLLIQFQNNGVVDDSQLPKDRFSAERLKGVDSTLKIQPAKLEDSAVYLCASSSTSEGYEQFFGPGTRLTVL.

This clonotype has ten or more counts. The chain couples TRBV29-1 to TRBJ2-3; 8 bases are shared with TRBD2. The length of the CDR3 is 19 residues. Trimming cost V 7 bases and J 6 bases; bases outside gene matches: 27. The germline CDR1 and CDR2 sequences are SQVTM and ANQGSEA. Here the CDR3 reads CSATPPTAGGLLSGDTQYF. As DNA, the CDR3 is TGCAGCGCAACCCCCCCAACGGCGGGGGGCCTATTAAGTGGGGATACGCAGTATTTT.

In its sample, this clonotype was seen a few times. The chain uses TRBV6-5 and TRBJ1-2; D uncertain. This CDR3 comprises 13 residues. Trimming took 0 bases from V and 4 from J, leaving 6 bases between them. Per germline, CDR1 MNHEY and CDR2 SVGAGI. The CDR3 DNA follows: TGTGCCAGCAGTTACTCGCCACTCTATGGCTACACCTTC. This gives the protein CASSYSPLYGYTF.

This clonotype was recorded at least ten times. This chain connects TRBV12-3 or TRBV12-4 to TRBJ2-5; the D gene is possibly TRBD2 (5 bases). V lost 7 bases, J lost 5 bases, and 14 bases lay in between. The CDR3 has 13 residues. For the CDR3, the DNA is TGTGCCAGCAACCGCCGGACTGCTGAGACCCAGTACTTC. This codes for CASNRRTAETQYF.

This clonotype was detected ten times or more. The chain uses TRBV29-1 and TRBJ2-1; 7 bases match TRBD2. Germline V gives CDR1 SQVTM, CDR2 ANQGSEA. CDR3 length equals 14 residues. Trimming cost V 5 bases and J 1 base; bases outside gene matches: 5. CDR3 sequence reads: CSVLREGSYNEQFF. The CDR3 coding sequence is TGCAGCGTTTTAAGGGAGGGATCCTACAATGAGCAGTTCTTC.

The chain is built from TRBV5-5 and TRBJ2-7, with 8 positions matching TRBD1. This CDR3 contains 16 residues. The germline CDR1 and CDR2 sequences are SGHKS and YYEKEE (reference sequence). J gave up 7 bases and V 0 bases, and 12 bases lay outside the gene matches. The CDR3 spells CASSLDRGQVYNEQYF. In DNA, the CDR3 is TGTGCCAGCAGCTTGGATAGGGGACAGGTCTACAATGAGCAGTACTTC.

In nucleotides, the CDR3 is TGCGCCAGCAGCTTGGGGCCCCAGGGGGAATGGGAGACCCAGTACTTC. It specifies CASSLGPQGEWETQYF. The chain uses TRBV5-1 and TRBJ2-5; 7 nucleotides agree with TRBD1. J was trimmed by 5 bases and V by 0 bases; bases with no gene match: 10. The CDR3 consists of 16 residues. The V gene's germline CDR1 is SGHRS and CDR2 YFSETQ.

This chain uses TRBV6-6 with TRBJ2-6; D call uncertain. The V gene lost 2 bases and the J gene lost 0 bases, with 8 bases spanning the gap. Germline V lookup: CDR1 MNHNY, CDR2 SVGAGI (reference sequence). This CDR3 spans 16 amino acids. DNA of the CDR3: TGTGCCAGCAGTTACAAAGGTACCTCTGGGGCCAACGTCCTGACTTTC. Its translation is CASSYKGTSGANVLTF.

This chain links TRBV4-1 with TRBJ1-2; D gene ambiguous. The CDR3 totals 14 residues. V was cut by 0 bases and J by 7 bases, with 12 bases left in between. CDR1 MGHRA and CDR2 YSYEKL come from the germline V gene. In nucleotides, the CDR3 is TGCGCCAGCAGCCAAGACGGCAGTCTGGCTGGCTACACCTTC. This sequence encodes CASSQDGSLAGYTF.

This clonotype was counted ten times or more. The rearrangement joins TRBV29-1 to TRBJ1-1; D gene unclear. There are 11 residues in the CDR3. Germline CDR1 SQVTM, CDR2 ANQGSEA. Trimming cost V 6 bases and J 1 base, with 6 bases left between them. CDR3 region: CSVQPNTEAFF. CDR3 coding DNA: TGCAGCGTCCAACCGAACACTGAAGCTTTCTTT. The whole variable domain, filled in from reference TRBV29-1 and TRBJ1-1, reads SAVISQKPSRDICQRGTSLTIQCQVDSQVTMMFWYRQQPGQSLTLIATANQGSEATYESGFVIDKFPISRPNLTFSTLTVSNMSPEDSSIYLCSVQPNTEAFFGQGTRLTVV.

This clonotype was observed many times. The rearrangement links TRBV7-2 to TRBJ2-1, with a possible D match to TRBD1 (5 bases). Germline V CDR1 and CDR2: SGHTA, FQGNSA. The length of the CDR3 is 15 residues. Between the trimmed V and J ends, which lost 1 base and 12 bases, there was a span of 19 bases. For the CDR3, the DNA is TGTGCCAGCAGCTTAGGGTCTAGTGGGGCGATCGGGCAGTTCTTC. The encoded protein is CASSLGSSGAIGQFF. Filled out from reference TRBV7-2 and TRBJ2-1, the complete variable domain reads GAGVSQSPSNKVTEKGKDVELRCDPISGHTALYWYRQSLGQGLEFLIYFQGNSAPDKSGLPSDRFSAERTGGSVSTLTIQRTQQEDSAVYLCASSLGSSGAIGQFFGPGTRLTVL.

This clonotype was recorded a few times. The chain combines TRBV2 with TRBJ1-2; no clear D. The CDR3 spans 14 residues. Germline lookup yields CDR1 SNHLY and CDR2 FYNNEI. The V gene lost 8 bases and the J gene lost 2 bases, with 15 bases spanning the gap. CDR3 DNA sequence: TGTGCCAGCGGAGCGCGGGGAGTAAACTATGGCTACACCTTC. Its translation: CASGARGVNYGYTF.

There are a few counts of this clonotype. The chain has TRBV2 and TRBJ2-3; a weak D match, TRBD1 (6 bases). The germline V and J ends were trimmed by 4 bases and 0 bases, with 14 bases remaining between them. Germline V gene sequence: CDR1 SNHLY, CDR2 FYNNEI. The CDR3 is 16 residues long. The CDR3 region has the DNA TGTGCCAGCAGTGCGCAGGGGTACCCTAGCACAGATACGCAGTATTTT. Translated: CASSAQGYPSTDTQYF.

V is TRBV5-1 and J is TRBJ1-2; D might be TRBD1 (5 bases). The CDR3 is 14 amino acids. V was clipped by 7 bases and J by 7 bases, with 20 bases between them. Germline CDR1 is SGHRS and CDR2 is YFSETQ. The CDR3 bases are TGCGCCAGCCGATCTGGGACGGTCTTAATTGGCTACACCTTC. This sequence encodes CASRSGTVLIGYTF.